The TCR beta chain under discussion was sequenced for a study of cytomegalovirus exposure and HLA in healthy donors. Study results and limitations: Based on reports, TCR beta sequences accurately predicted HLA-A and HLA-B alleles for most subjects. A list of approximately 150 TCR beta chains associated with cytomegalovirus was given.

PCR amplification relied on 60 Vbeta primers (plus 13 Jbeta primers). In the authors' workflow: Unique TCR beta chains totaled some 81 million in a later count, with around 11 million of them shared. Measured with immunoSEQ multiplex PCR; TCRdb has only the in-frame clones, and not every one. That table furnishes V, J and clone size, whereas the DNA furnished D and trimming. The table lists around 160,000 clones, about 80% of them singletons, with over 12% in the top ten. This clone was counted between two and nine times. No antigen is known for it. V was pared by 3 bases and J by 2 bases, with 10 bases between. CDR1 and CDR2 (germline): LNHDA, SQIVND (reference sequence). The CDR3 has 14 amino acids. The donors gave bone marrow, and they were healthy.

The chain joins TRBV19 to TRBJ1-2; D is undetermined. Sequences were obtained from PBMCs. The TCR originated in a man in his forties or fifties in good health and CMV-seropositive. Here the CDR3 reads CASSIPEVNYGYTF. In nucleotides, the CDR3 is TGTGCCAGTAGTATTCCCGAGGTCAACTATGGCTACACCTTC.